The 32 T cell receptor beta chains below all came from one sample that was sequenced in a study of neurological immune-mediated disorders. TCRdb fed the 5' RACE reads into MiXCR, producing one record per CDR3 protein. The sample has 55,000 to 75,000 distinct CDR3 sequences, 5.2% seen once. Sample: PBMCs. Source of these receptors: a woman in her 30s with multiple sclerosis.

This clonotype was counted many times. The chain carries TRBV3-1 and TRBJ1-1; D gene uncertain. V gave up 1 base and J gave up 5 bases, with 14 bases separating them. The CDR3 covers 15 residues. Germline lookup yields CDR1 LGHDT and CDR2 YNNKEL (reference sequence). The CDR3 nucleotides are TGTGCCAGCAGCCAAGCCCTATATAAGGGAACTGAAGCTTTCTTT. This sequence encodes CASSQALYKGTEAFF.

The chain has TRBV10-3 and TRBJ2-1; D gene ambiguous. The V gene's germline CDR1 is ENHRY and CDR2 SYGVKD. V was clipped by 7 bases and J by 1 base, with 14 bases between them. The CDR3 totals 15 residues. DNA for the CDR3: TGTGCCATCAAGGGTCACTACAGATCCTACAATGAGCAGTTCTTC. This translates into CAIKGHYRSYNEQFF.

This clonotype showed up many times. At one boundary the junction diverges from the germline segment, which might be a read error. The rearrangement joins TRBV6-5 to TRBJ1-6; the D is unclear. In germline, CDR1 is MNHEY, CDR2 SVGAGI. This CDR3 spans 13 amino acids. Here the CDR3 DNA reads TGTGCCAGCAGTTACTCCCGGACCTCACCCCTCAACTTT. Translated, it gives CASSYSRTSPLNF.

This clonotype was seen many times. The rearrangement links TRBV5-1 to TRBJ2-7; no definite D call. The ends were cut back, 4 bases at V and 2 bases at J, with 13 bases in the middle. CDR3 length: 14 amino acids. Germline CDR1 is SGHRS and CDR2 is YFSETQ. The CDR3 loop is CASSPKRFTYEQYF. DNA for the CDR3: TGCGCCAGCAGCCCGAAGAGATTTACCTACGAGCAGTACTTC.

This clonotype was counted between two and nine times. The J gene is TRBJ1-1, the V gene TRBV5-1; no firm D call. CDR3 length: 13 amino acids. In germline, CDR1 is SGHRS, CDR2 YFSETQ. V lost 0 bases and J 5 bases, leaving 8 bases between the germline ends. The CDR3 DNA reads TGCGCCAGCAGCTTGGCCGACATGACTGAAGCTTTCTTT. This encodes CASSLADMTEAFF.

This clonotype was detected many times. V usage is TRBV27 and J usage is TRBJ2-4, with 13 bases matching TRBD2. Per the germline V gene, CDR1 is MNHEY and CDR2 is SMNVEV (reference sequence). Trimming removed 5 bases from V and 9 bases from J; junction bases left unmatched: 7. The CDR3 totals 15 residues. The CDR3 loop reads CASSVTSGGAGIQYF. The CDR3 region has the DNA TGTGCCAGCAGTGTAACTAGCGGGGGGGCTGGCATTCAGTACTTC.

The chain employs TRBV7-9 and TRBJ2-7; no clear D gene. The CDR3 has 12 amino acids. The V gene's germline CDR1 is SEHNR and CDR2 FQNEAQ (reference sequence). V lost 3 bases and J 6 bases, leaving 9 bases between the germline ends. This CDR3 is CASSLSWGEQYF. CDR3 DNA: TGTGCCAGCAGCTTGAGCTGGGGCGAGCAGTACTTC.

This clonotype was observed a handful of times. The genes are TRBV7-2 and TRBJ2-1; D gene unclear. The CDR3 consists of 14 residues. The V end lost 5 bases, the J end lost 6 bases, and 14 bases lay between the germline ends. The germline V gene has CDR1 SGHTA and CDR2 FQGNSA. The CDR3 coding sequence is TGTGCCAGCAGCCCGGGCTTTTTAGCCAATGAGCAGTTCTTC. Its protein product is CASSPGFLANEQFF. Supplemented by reference TRBV7-2 and TRBJ2-1, the full variable domain reads GAGVSQSPSNKVTEKGKDVELRCDPISGHTALYWYRQSLGQGLEFLIYFQGNSAPDKSGLPSDRFSAERTGGSVSTLTIQRTQQEDSAVYLCASSPGFLANEQFFGPGTRLTVL.

This clonotype was seen more than once but under ten times. The chain couples TRBV9 to TRBJ1-1, with D possibly being TRBD1 (6 bases). CDR1 SGDLS and CDR2 YYNGEE come from the germline V gene. V was clipped by 1 base and J by 6 bases, with 16 bases between them. This CDR3 region has 15 residues. The CDR3 sequence is CASSVSASKGAEAFF. CDR3 nucleotide sequence: TGTGCCAGCAGCGTAAGTGCCTCAAAGGGGGCTGAAGCTTTCTTT.

This clonotype was recorded a few times. The V call is TRBV7-3, the J call TRBJ2-1; 8 positions match TRBD2. The junction had 4 bases not matched to a gene; V was cut back by 5 bases and J by 4 bases. CDR1 and CDR2 from the germline V gene are SGHTA and FQGTGA. The CDR3 covers 14 residues. CDR3 nucleotide sequence: TGTGCCAGCAGCGAACTAGCGGATTACAATGAGCAGTTCTTC. It yields the protein CASSELADYNEQFF. The full variable domain, in which reference TRBV7-3 and TRBJ2-1 provide the parts outside the CDR3, is GAGVSQTPSNKVTEKGKYVELRCDPISGHTALYWYRQSLGQGPEFLIYFQGTGAADDSGLPNDRFFAVRPEGSVSTLKIQRTERGDSAVYLCASSELADYNEQFFGPGTRLTVL.

This clonotype was counted between two and nine times. The chain employs TRBV7-2 and TRBJ2-6; D is ambiguous. V lost 5 bases, J lost 3 bases, and 8 bases lay in between. Germline V gene sequence: CDR1 SGHTA, CDR2 FQGNSA. The CDR3 is made up of 14 amino acids. The CDR3 DNA sequence: TGTGCCAGCAGCCCCCCTTTTGGGGCCAACGTCCTGACTTTC. Translating gives CASSPPFGANVLTF.

On this clonotype itself: The junction departs from the called germline gene at one end, perhaps through a read error. This chain uses TRBV14 with TRBJ1-6; unclear D gene. This CDR3 spans 14 amino acids. Germline loops: CDR1 SGHDN, CDR2 FVKESK. CDR3 amino acids: CASSYRGYNSPLHF. The CDR3 DNA reads as TGTGCCAGCAGCTACAGAGGTTATAATTCACCCCTACACTTT.

The rearrangement links TRBV3-1 to TRBJ1-6; D call uncertain. Trimming removed 1 base from V and 9 bases from J, with 13 bases in between. CDR3 length: 15 residues. Germline V lookup: CDR1 LGHDT, CDR2 YNNKEL (reference sequence). The CDR3 is CASSQGAKGGSPLHF. CDR3 in DNA: TGTGCCAGCAGCCAAGGCGCCAAGGGAGGTTCACCCCTCCACTTT.

At least ten counts were recorded for this clonotype. The rearrangement uses TRBV5-1 and TRBJ1-6; no firm D call. Germline CDR1 reads SGHRS; CDR2 reads YFSETQ. The CDR3 consists of 15 residues. V lost 5 bases and J 6 bases, leaving 15 bases between the germline ends. The chain's CDR3 is CASSHEGGFNSPLHF. DNA for the CDR3: TGCGCCAGCAGTCACGAGGGAGGTTTTAATTCACCCCTCCACTTT.

This clonotype was seen many times. The genes are TRBV20-1 and TRBJ2-2; the D is unclear. The CDR3 loop spans 16 amino acids. CDR1 and CDR2 (germline): DFQATT, SNEGSKA (reference sequence). With 1 base removed from V and 1 base from J, the gap between germline ends came to 13 bases. The CDR3 nucleotides are TGCAGTGCTAGAGGCCTACCGACCGGGAACACCGGGGAGCTGTTTTTT. Translated, it gives CSARGLPTGNTGELFF.

This chain joins TRBV2 and TRBJ2-3; 11 bases fit TRBD2. The germline V gene encodes CDR1 SNHLY and CDR2 FYNNEI. There are 16 residues in the CDR3. The junction had 2 bases not matched to a gene; V was cut back by 2 bases and J by 1 base. CDR3 coding DNA: TGTGCCAGCAGTGAACTAGCGGGGGGCGGCACAGATACGCAGTATTTT. This gives the protein CASSELAGGGTDTQYF.

This chain connects TRBV3-1 to TRBJ2-3; 8 bases map to TRBD1. Per the germline V gene, CDR1 is LGHDT and CDR2 is YNNKEL (reference sequence). This CDR3 contains 16 residues. V gave up 4 bases and J gave up 0 bases; unmatched junction bases: 6. The CDR3 loop reads CASSPVQGESTDTQYF. CDR3 sequence (DNA): TGTGCCAGCAGCCCAGTACAGGGGGAAAGCACAGATACGCAGTATTTT.

The chain carries TRBV20-1 and TRBJ2-1; no firm D call. This CDR3 has 13 residues. The V gene's germline CDR1 is DFQATT and CDR2 SNEGSKA (reference sequence). V was pared by 3 bases and J by 4 bases, with 10 bases between. The CDR3 loop is CSARVDLYNEQFF. CDR3 coding DNA: TGCAGTGCTAGGGTTGATCTATACAATGAGCAGTTCTTC.

This clonotype has only a few counts. At one of its ends the junction is not consistent with the germline gene, which may arise from a read error. The chain employs TRBV20-1 and TRBJ1-5; the D is unclear. From germline, CDR1 is DFQATT and CDR2 SNEGSKA (reference sequence). The CDR3 has 13 amino acids. CDR3 DNA: TGCAGTGCTAGAGGTTCAGCCAATCAGCCCCAGAATTTT. Translating it yields CSARGSANQPQNF.

There are many counts of this clonotype. The chain has TRBV6-1 and TRBJ1-1; unclear D gene. V lost 7 bases to trimming and J lost 0 bases, with 9 bases between them. CDR1 is MNHNS and CDR2 is SASEGT in the germline V gene. This CDR3 has 13 amino acids. Written as DNA, the CDR3 is TGTGCCAGCAAGCTAGACATGAACACTGAAGCTTTCTTT. Translating it yields CASKLDMNTEAFF.

A few counts support this clonotype. The CDR3 nucleotides are TGTGCCAGCAGCCAAGGACTTGAGGCAAATGAAAAACTGTTTTTT. Its protein is CASSQGLEANEKLFF. The chain recombines TRBV3-1 with TRBJ1-4; no definite D call. V dropped 1 base and J dropped 5 bases, with 11 bases sitting between them. There are 15 residues in the CDR3. Germline lookup yields CDR1 LGHDT and CDR2 YNNKEL (reference sequence).

This clonotype has a count of ten or more. The genes are TRBV20-1 and TRBJ2-5; no definite D call. This CDR3 comprises 12 residues. The V end lost 1 base, the J end lost 2 bases, and 5 bases lay between the germline ends. The germline V gene has CDR1 DFQATT and CDR2 SNEGSKA (reference sequence). Here the CDR3 reads CSARVRQETQYF. CDR3 bases: TGCAGTGCTAGAGTAAGGCAAGAGACCCAGTACTTC.

Many counts were recorded for this clonotype. The chain employs TRBV20-1 and TRBJ1-4, with a weak D call TRBD1 (6 bases). Per the germline V gene, CDR1 is DFQATT and CDR2 is SNEGSKA (reference sequence). V was cut by 3 bases and J by 8 bases, with 10 bases left in between. CDR3 length: 12 residues. The CDR3 protein is CSASGTQEKLFF. DNA for the CDR3: TGCAGTGCTAGCGGGACACAAGAAAAACTGTTTTTT.

The chain links TRBV29-1 to TRBJ1-6, with no clear D. The CDR3 spans 14 residues. The V gene's germline CDR1 is SQVTM and CDR2 ANQGSEA. Deletions cut 7 bases from V and 6 bases from J, with 16 bases between. For the CDR3, the DNA is TGCAGCGCTCGAGTGGGTCTGTCTAATTCACCCCTCCACTTT. Protein sequence: CSARVGLSNSPLHF.

This clonotype was counted at least ten times. The chain carries TRBV7-2 and TRBJ2-7; TRBD2 aligns across 8 bases. The length of the CDR3 is 15 residues. After removal of 1 base from V and 5 bases from J, the junction contained 7 bases not matched to a gene. In germline, CDR1 is SGHTA, CDR2 FQGNSA. DNA of the CDR3: TGTGCCAGCAGCTTAGACGGACTAGCTAACAACGAGCAGTACTTC. Amino acids: CASSLDGLANNEQYF.

This clonotype was counted many times. The CDR3 loop reads CASSRFSGRDSDNEQFF. The CDR3 DNA reads as TGCGCCAGCAGTCGTTTCTCAGGGCGAGACTCAGACAATGAGCAGTTCTTC. The chain combines TRBV5-1 with TRBJ2-1; the D gene is possibly TRBD1 (5 bases). This CDR3 region has 17 residues. V was cut by 5 bases and J by 5 bases, with 23 bases left in between. Germline-derived CDR1 and CDR2 are SGHRS and YFSETQ.

Ten or more counts support this clonotype. This chain uses TRBV12-3 or TRBV12-4 with TRBJ2-7; 7 nucleotides agree with TRBD2. CDR3 length equals 12 residues. V gave up 5 bases and J gave up 4 bases; unmatched junction bases: 2. The CDR3 nucleotides read TGTGCCAGCAGTCTTAGCGGGTACGAGCAGTACTTC. This sequence encodes CASSLSGYEQYF.

This chain connects TRBV15 to TRBJ2-1; D is uncertain. CDR1 and CDR2 from the germline V gene are LNHNV and YYDKDF (reference sequence). CDR3 length: 16 residues. Between the trimmed V and J ends, which lost 0 bases and 0 bases, there was a span of 9 bases. The CDR3 region is CATSRDGQDSYNEQFF. DNA of the CDR3: TGTGCCACCAGCAGAGATGGGCAGGACTCCTACAATGAGCAGTTCTTC.

In this sample, this clonotype turned up many times. The V and J genes are TRBV25-1 and TRBJ1-5; 8 bases agree with TRBD1. V trimming: 8 bases; J trimming: 3 bases; junction bases outside the gene matches: 6. From germline, CDR1 is MGHDK and CDR2 SYGVNS. The CDR3 consists of 14 residues. CDR3 protein: CASRGTGLNQPQHF. Here the CDR3 DNA reads TGTGCCAGCCGGGGGACAGGACTCAATCAGCCCCAGCATTTT.

The chain joins TRBV7-2 to TRBJ2-4; 11 bases fit TRBD2. V lost 5 bases, J lost 3 bases, and 12 bases stayed unmatched. The germline CDR1 and CDR2 sequences are SGHTA and FQGNSA. This CDR3 is 18 amino acids long. The CDR3 region is CASSPALAGGWIKNIQYF. The CDR3 coding sequence is TGTGCCAGCAGCCCAGCGTTAGCGGGGGGGTGGATCAAAAACATTCAGTACTTC.

This clonotype has only a few counts. J is TRBJ1-2 and V is TRBV7-3; D is unresolved. The germline V gene encodes CDR1 SGHTA and CDR2 FQGTGA. The CDR3 extends over 14 amino acids. Trimming shortened V by 5 bases and J by 0 bases, and 10 bases separated the two germline ends. As DNA, the CDR3 is TGTGCCAGCAGCCCAGATTCCTCTAACTATGGCTACACCTTC. Its protein is CASSPDSSNYGYTF.

J is TRBJ2-5 and V is TRBV10-3, with 10 bases matching TRBD2. CDR1 ENHRY and CDR2 SYGVKD come from the germline V gene. The V and J ends lost 5 bases and 5 bases, in that order; junction bases with no gene match: 2. The CDR3 covers 13 residues. CDR3 amino acids: CAISSGGAETQYF. In DNA form, the CDR3 reads TGTGCCATCAGTAGCGGGGGGGCTGAGACCCAGTACTTC.